Presented here are 2 T cell receptor beta chains from one specimen sequenced in a study of Ad26.COV2.S vaccination and SARS-CoV-2 variants. Treatment indicated: about 20 received Ad26.COV2.S at low or high dose, single or two shots; 5 received placebo; per-sample allocation not given. Material that was analyzed had been drawn on day 63 after the first vaccine or placebo injection. Using immunoSEQ multiplex PCR, the repertoire was profiled, and TCRdb retains in-frame clones only, with some absent. Altogether more than 400,000 clones are present, around 92% being singletons, with the ten largest covering roughly 1.7%. This sample comprised peripheral blood, obtained in a trial of Ad26.COV2.S vaccine versus placebo. The receptors were gathered from a person between 18 and 59 years old who received the Ad26.COV2.S COVID-19 vaccine or a placebo.

A note on this clone: Additional DNA sequences in this sample encode the identical CDR3. The J gene is TRBJ2-3, the V gene TRBV9, with D perhaps TRBD1 or TRBD2 (5 bases each). The CDR3 has 14 amino acids. Germline V CDR1 and CDR2: SGDLS, YYNGEE. V dropped 0 bases and J dropped 0 bases, with 5 bases sitting between them. CDR3 nucleotides: TGTGCCAGCAGCGTAGGGGGGAGCACAGATACGCAGTATTTT. This translates into CASSVGGSTDTQYF. Supplemented by reference TRBV9 and TRBJ2-3, the full variable domain reads DSGVTQTPKHLITATGQRVTLRCSPRSGDLSVYWYQQSLDQGLQFLIQYYNGEERAKGNILERFSAQQFPDLHSELNLSSLELGDSALYFCASSVGGSTDTQYFGPGTRLTVL.

The chain employs TRBV10-3 and TRBJ1-1; D perhaps matches TRBD1 (5 bases). The germline V gene encodes CDR1 ENHRY and CDR2 SYGVKD. CDR3 length equals 13 residues. V was clipped by 4 bases and J by 5 bases, with 11 bases between them. In DNA form, the CDR3 reads TGTGCCATCAGTGGGCAGGGAGGGACTGAAGCTTTCTTT. This encodes CAISGQGGTEAFF.